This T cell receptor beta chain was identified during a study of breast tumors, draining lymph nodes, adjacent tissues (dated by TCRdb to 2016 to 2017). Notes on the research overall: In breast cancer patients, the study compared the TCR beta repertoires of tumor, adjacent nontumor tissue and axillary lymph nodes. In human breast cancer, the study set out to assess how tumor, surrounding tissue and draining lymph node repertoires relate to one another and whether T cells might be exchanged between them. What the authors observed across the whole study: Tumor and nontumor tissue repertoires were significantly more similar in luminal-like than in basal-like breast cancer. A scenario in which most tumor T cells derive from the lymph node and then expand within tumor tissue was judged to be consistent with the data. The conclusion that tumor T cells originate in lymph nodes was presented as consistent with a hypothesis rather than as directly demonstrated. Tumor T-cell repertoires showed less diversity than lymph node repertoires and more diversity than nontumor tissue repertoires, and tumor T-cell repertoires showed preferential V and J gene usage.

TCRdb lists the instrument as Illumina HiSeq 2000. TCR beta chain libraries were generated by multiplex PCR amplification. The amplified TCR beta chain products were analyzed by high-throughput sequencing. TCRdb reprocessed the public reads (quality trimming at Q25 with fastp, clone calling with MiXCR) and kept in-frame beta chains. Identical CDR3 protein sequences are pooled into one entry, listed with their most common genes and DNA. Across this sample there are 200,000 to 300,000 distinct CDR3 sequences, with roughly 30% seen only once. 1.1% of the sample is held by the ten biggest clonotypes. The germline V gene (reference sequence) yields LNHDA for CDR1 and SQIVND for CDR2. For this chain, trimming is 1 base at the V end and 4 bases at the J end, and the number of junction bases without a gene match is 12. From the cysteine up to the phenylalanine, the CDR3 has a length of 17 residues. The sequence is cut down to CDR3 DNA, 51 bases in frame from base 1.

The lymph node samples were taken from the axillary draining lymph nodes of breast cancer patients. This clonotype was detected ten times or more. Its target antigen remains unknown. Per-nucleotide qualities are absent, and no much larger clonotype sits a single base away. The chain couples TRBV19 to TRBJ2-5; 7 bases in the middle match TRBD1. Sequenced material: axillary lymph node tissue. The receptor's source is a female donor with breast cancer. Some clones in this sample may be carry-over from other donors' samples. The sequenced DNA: TGTGCCAGTAGTATAGGAGGGTCGACAGGGTTTGTAGAGACCCAGTACTTC. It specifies CASSIGGSTGFVETQYF.